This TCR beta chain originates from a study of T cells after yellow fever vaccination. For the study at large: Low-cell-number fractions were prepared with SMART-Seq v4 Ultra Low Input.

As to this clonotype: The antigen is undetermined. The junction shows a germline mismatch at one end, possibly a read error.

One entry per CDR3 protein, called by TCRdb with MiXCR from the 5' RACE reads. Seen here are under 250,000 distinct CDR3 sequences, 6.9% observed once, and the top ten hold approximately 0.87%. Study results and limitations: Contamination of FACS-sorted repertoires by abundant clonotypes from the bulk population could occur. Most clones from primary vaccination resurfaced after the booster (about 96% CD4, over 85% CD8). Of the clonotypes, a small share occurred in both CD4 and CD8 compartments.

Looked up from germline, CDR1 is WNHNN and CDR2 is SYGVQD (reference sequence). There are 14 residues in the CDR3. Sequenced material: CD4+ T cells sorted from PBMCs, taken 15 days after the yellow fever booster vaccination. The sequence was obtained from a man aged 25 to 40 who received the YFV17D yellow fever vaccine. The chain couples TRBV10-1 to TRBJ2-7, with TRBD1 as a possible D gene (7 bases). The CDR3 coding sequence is TGCGACAGCAGTGAGTCAGGGGGGTCCTACGAGCAGTACTTC. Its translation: CDSSESGGSYEQYF.